Presented here are 5 T cell receptor beta chains from one specimen sequenced in a study of T cell responses to AZD1222 COVID-19 vaccine. Method: immunoSEQ multiplex PCR; TCRdb's copy keeps in-frame clones and lacks some. The profile shows some 110,000 clones, less than 90% of them singletons. The sample was peripheral blood, taken on day 0 of AZD1222 vaccination. Every receptor here comes from an adult in good health.

V usage is TRBV9 and J usage is TRBJ2-2; D not certain. With 4 bases removed from V and 2 bases from J, the gap between germline ends came to 18 bases. From germline, CDR1 is SGDLS and CDR2 YYNGEE. This CDR3 contains 17 residues. The CDR3, as DNA: TGTGCCAGCAGCATCCCCTCAGGAGAGAGCAACACCGGGGAGCTGTTTTTT. Translation: CASSIPSGESNTGELFF.

V is TRBV2 and J is TRBJ1-2; perhaps TRBD1 as D (5 bases). V was cut by 6 bases and J by 3 bases, with 8 bases left in between. Per the germline V gene, CDR1 is SNHLY and CDR2 is FYNNEI. This CDR3 comprises 12 residues. CDR3 sequence (DNA): TGTGCCAGCAGACAGGAGGACTATGGCTACACCTTC. Protein product: CASRQEDYGYTF.

The CDR3 DNA reads as TGTGCCAGCCGGAGTAGCGGTACCTACGAGCAGTACTTC. This gives the protein CASRSSGTYEQYF. The V and J genes are TRBV6-5 and TRBJ2-7; maybe TRBD2 (6 bases). Germline-derived CDR1 and CDR2 are MNHEY and SVGAGI. CDR3 length: 13 residues. V dropped 8 bases and J dropped 2 bases, with 13 bases sitting between them.

This clone was recorded a few times. The chain recombines TRBV30 with TRBJ2-7, with 10 bases fitting TRBD1. The CDR3 is 13 residues long. Trimming removed 4 bases from V and 3 bases from J; junction bases left unmatched: 3. The germline V gene encodes CDR1 GTSNPN and CDR2 SVGIG (reference sequence). The CDR3 region is CAWTGDRGYEQYF. The DNA for the CDR3 is TGTGCCTGGACCGGGGACAGGGGCTACGAGCAGTACTTC.

This clone is a singleton in its sample. The chain combines TRBV28 with TRBJ2-7, with D tentatively TRBD1 or TRBD2 (5 bases each). Between the trimmed V and J ends, which lost 5 bases and 6 bases, there was a span of 17 bases. Germline V lookup: CDR1 MDHEN, CDR2 SYDVKM. This CDR3 has 14 residues. The CDR3 loop is CASSPGQVGGEQYF. The CDR3, as DNA: TGTGCCAGCAGTCCGGGGCAGGTGGGTGGCGAGCAGTACTTC.